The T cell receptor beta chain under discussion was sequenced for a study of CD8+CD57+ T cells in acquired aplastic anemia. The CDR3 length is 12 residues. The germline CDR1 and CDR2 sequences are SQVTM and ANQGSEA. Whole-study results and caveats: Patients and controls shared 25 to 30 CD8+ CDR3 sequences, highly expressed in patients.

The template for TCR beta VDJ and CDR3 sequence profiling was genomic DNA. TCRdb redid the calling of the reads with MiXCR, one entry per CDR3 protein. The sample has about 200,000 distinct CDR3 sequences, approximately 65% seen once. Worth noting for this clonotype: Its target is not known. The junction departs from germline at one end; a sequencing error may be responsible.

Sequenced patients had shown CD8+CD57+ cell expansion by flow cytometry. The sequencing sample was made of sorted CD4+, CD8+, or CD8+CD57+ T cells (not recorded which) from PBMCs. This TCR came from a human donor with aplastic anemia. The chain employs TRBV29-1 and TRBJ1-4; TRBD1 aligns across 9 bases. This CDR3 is CSVGVSRDRVVF. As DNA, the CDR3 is TGCAGCGTTGGGGTATCCCGGGACAGGGTAGTATTT.